The sample holds many counts of the clone carrying this T cell receptor (beta chain). The antigen is not known. The data originate from a study of Graves' ophthalmopathy and Graves' hyperthyroidism. CAS ≥3, NOSPECS ≥4, moderate-to-severe activity and duration under 3 months marked donors with ophthalmopathy. Points from the study as a whole: The authors also found most expanded thyroid clonotypes above 0.001 frequency in blood. It was with roughly 71% sensitivity and around 72% specificity that the model predicted ophthalmopathy progression.

CDR3 size: 14 residues. V lost 5 bases to trimming and J lost 3 bases; unmatched junction nucleotides: 1. Germline loops: CDR1 MNHEY, CDR2 SVGAGI. Amplification targeted the TCR beta CDR3 regions, with RNA transcripts as the source material. An opening RT-PCR round employed HTBI primers and preceded a second-round multiplex PCR. One entry per CDR3 protein results from TCRdb running MiXCR on the multiplex PCR reads. The sample consists of approximately 210,000 distinct CDR3 sequences, 20% to 25% of them appearing once. The chain recombines TRBV6-5 with TRBJ1-6, with TRBD1 identical over 7 bases. The clonotype was recovered from a woman aged 45-65 years with Graves' ophthalmopathy. Sequencing input: peripheral blood. The CDR3 protein is CASSRTGYNSPLHF. The CDR3 DNA follows: TGTGCCAGCAGTCGGACAGGCTATAATTCACCCCTCCACTTT.